This entry concerns a single TCR beta chain. Its antigen is still unknown. Base quality data are lacking; no much larger clone is found one base away. This sample stems from a study of Graves' ophthalmopathy and Graves' hyperthyroidism (dated by TCRdb to the late 2010s). Notes on the research overall: Peripheral blood was collected before any treatment was given, at the time of initial diagnosis. After sampling, hyperthyroidism patients received methimazole starting at 30 mg daily, and ophthalmopathy patients received high-dose intravenous methylprednisolone. To explore V-J signatures that distinguish ophthalmopathy from hyperthyroidism, a discovery set of 100 patients was enrolled, made up of over 40 with ophthalmopathy and fewer than 60 with stable hyperthyroidism. For independent validation, a separate cohort was made up of around 19 hyperthyroidism patients plus 17 patients who later progressed from hyperthyroidism to ophthalmopathy. In a handful of hyperthyroidism patients, the T-cell repertoire of thyroid tissue was compared with the T-cell repertoire of blood. TCR beta repertoire signatures were used to distinguish Graves' ophthalmopathy from Graves' hyperthyroidism and to predict progression to ophthalmopathy. In total, 135 blood samples were TCR-sequenced: fewer than 50 ophthalmopathy, under 80 hyperthyroidism and some 17 hyperthyroidism-to-ophthalmopathy patients.

What the study reported, not specific to this receptor: No statistical method was used to predetermine the sample size, and group allocation was not hidden from the investigators. In cross-validation, the 13-signature model distinguished ophthalmopathy from stable hyperthyroidism with around 86% sensitivity and 81% to 82% specificity, while in the test set the corresponding values were roughly 80% and 75%. Most expanded thyroid clonotypes with a frequency above 0.001 also appeared in blood, which suggests that blood repertoires may reflect the immune response in the thyroid. In validation, the model predicted ophthalmopathy progression with 55% to 71% sensitivity and about 77% specificity; more than ten predicted patients were CT-confirmed with GO in a median of around 6 months.

For repertoire sequencing, the TCR beta CDR3 regions were amplified from RNA transcripts. HTBI primers and the Qiagen OneStep RT-PCR kit were used in a first-round RT-PCR, which was followed by a second-round multiplex PCR, size selection and purification. Sequencing of the libraries was carried out on an Illumina HiSeq2000 in paired-end mode with 100 bp reads. Per the source publication's procedure: Reads were processed with SOAPnuke, discarding reads with adapters, uncalled bases, mean Phred below 15, or no exact constant-primer or identifier match. COPE v1.2.5 was used to merge high-quality paired reads. Each unique nucleotide sequence was defined as a clonotype, and clonotypes were aligned to IMGT TRB V, D and J references with MiTCR v1.1. Analysis was restricted to V-J combinations with a frequency above 0.0001, which covered about 99% of repertoires. For each V-J combination, a TCR clonal expansion and chaos score was defined as the ratio of F50 clonal expansion to chaos observed in the TCRdist matrix. Features were reduced by Welch's t-statistics and random forest to approximately 12 V-J combinations, which fed a naive Bayes classifier. The similarity between thyroid and blood repertoires was quantified using the Morisita-Horn index. TCRdb reanalyzed the raw reads on its own, using fastp at Q25 for trimming and MiXCR for clone calling, and kept in-frame beta chains. Entries that share a CDR3 protein sequence are merged under the most common genes and DNA. TCRdb's processing, not the authors' own work, is the source of the V and J calls. The sample data list 660,000 or so distinct CDR3 sequences, and about two fifths of these were observed just once. The biggest ten clones account for more than 2.5% of the sample.

The ophthalmopathy patients had moderately to severely active disease, with a Clinical Activity Score of 3 or higher, a NOSPECS grade of 4 or higher, and a disease duration of less than 3 months. Anyone with other autoimmune diseases, uncontrolled infections, pregnancy or lactation was excluded from the study. Diagnosis was based on clinical symptoms, serum thyroxine, TRAb, thyroid ultrasound and orbital computed tomography. Using Ficoll-Paque density gradient centrifugation, PBMCs were isolated from 10 ml of fresh peripheral blood. Total RNA was extracted using Trizol reagent, and RNA quality was checked on an Agilent 2100 Bioanalyzer. V is reduced by 3 bases and J by 7 bases, leaving a spacing of 12 bases between them. Spanning cysteine to phenylalanine, the CDR3 consists of 14 amino acids. Only the CDR3 DNA stays, 42 bases, in frame from base 1. CDR1 and CDR2, looked up from the germline V gene, are LGHNT and FRNRAP.

This sequence uses TRBV12-5 and TRBJ1-4; a weak D assignment points to TRBD1 (6 bases agree). Input material: peripheral blood. The sequence was obtained from an adult man with Graves' ophthalmopathy. The DNA sequence is given as TGTGCTAGTGGTTTTCAGGGGATGGGTGAAAAACTGTTTTTT. Translated, this gives CASGFQGMGEKLFF. The entire variable domain, with the stretches around the CDR3 drawn from the reference TRBV12-5 and TRBJ1-4 proteins, is DARVTQTPRHKVTEMGQEVTMRCQPILGHNTVFWYRQTMMQGLELLAYFRNRAPLDDSGMPKDRFSAEMPDATLATLKIQPSEPRDSAVYFCASGFQGMGEKLFFGSGTQLSVL.